The rows below give T cell receptor beta chains drawn from one sample of a study of T-cell reconstitution after alpha-beta-depleted transplantation in children. TCRdb processed the PCR reads anew with MiXCR; each CDR3 protein has one entry. Of some 300,000 distinct CDR3 sequences in the sample, about 9.4% were seen once. Sequencing used PBMCs from the stem cell graft donor, obtained from the stem cell graft. The receptors come from a human donor who donated a stem cell graft to a child with acute lymphoblastic leukemia. Each CDR3 is given with its conserved first and last residue. D genes are given only for firm matches. A clone size is listed for some rows: how often the clone was seen (once, few, many), or a class if it is expanded.

NA few TRBJ2-1 TRBV3-1 TGTGCCAGCAGCCAAGGAGGGGGACGGGTGAATGAGCAGTTCTTC CASSQGGGRVNEQFF
NA few TRBJ2-1 TRBV7-9 TGTGCCAGCAGCTTAAGTCTGAGCTCCTACAATGAGCAGTTCTTC CASSLSLSSYNEQFF
NA few TRBJ1-5 TRBV20-1 TGCAGTGCCATTGGGGTTTCCAATCAGCCCCAGCATTTT CSAIGVSNQPQHF
NA many TRBJ2-7 TRBV5-1 TGCGCCAGCAGCCCAGGGGACTCCTACGAGCAGTACTTC CASSPGDSYEQYF
NA many TRBJ2-3 TRBV12-3/TRBV12-4 TGTGCCAGCACCCCCTTCGCAGATACGCAGTATTTT CASTPFADTQYF
NA NA TRBJ2-6 TRBV28 TGTGCCAGCAGTTACTTGGACGGTGGGGCCAACGTCCTGACTTTC CASSYLDGGANVLTF
NA few TRBJ2-4 TRBV6-5 TGTGCCAGCACGAACTTGAACATTCAGTACTTC CASTNLNIQYF
TRBD1 few TRBJ2-7 TRBV4-3 TGCGCCAGCAGCCAAGGACAGGGTGCCGAGCAGTACTTC CASSQGQGAEQYF
NA many TRBJ1-4 TRBV7-2 TGTGCCAGCAGCTTAGGGGGGCAGGAAAAACTGTTTTTT CASSLGGQEKLFF
TRBD2 NA TRBJ2-3 TRBV20-1 TGCAGTGCTAGTCCCGGGAGGGCCACAACAGATACGCAGTATTTT CSASPGRATTDTQYF
NA NA TRBJ2-1 TRBV5-1 TGCGCCAGCAGCTTGGGGACTTCGGGGGATGAGCAGTTCTTC CASSLGTSGDEQFF
NA many TRBJ1-6 TRBV27 TGTGCCAGCAGACCGGGACAAGAGTATTCACCCCTCCACTTT CASRPGQEYSPLHF
NA few TRBJ2-7 TRBV7-8 TGTGCCAGCAGCTTATCACAGCCGACCCGCTACGAGCAGTACTTC CASSLSQPTRYEQYF
NA few TRBJ1-2 TRBV12-3/TRBV12-4 TGTGCCAGCAGTTTAACAGTCTATGGCTACACCTTC CASSLTVYGYTF
TRBD2 NA TRBJ2-2 TRBV12-3/TRBV12-4 TGTGCCAGCAGTTTGAGGGGACTAGGGAACACCGGGGAGCTGTTTTTT CASSLRGLGNTGELFF
NA NA TRBJ2-7 TRBV28 TGTGCCAGCAGTTTATCATGGCCTTCAACCTACGAGCAGTACTTC CASSLSWPSTYEQYF
NA few TRBJ1-1 TRBV29-1 TGCAGCGTTGATTGGGGGGCGCAGGACACTGAAGCTTTCTTT CSVDWGAQDTEAFF
NA NA TRBJ1-3 TRBV18 TGTGCCAGCTCACCACCTGCGGTCGGAAACACCATATATTTT CASSPPAVGNTIYF
TRBD1 NA TRBJ1-6 TRBV7-2 TGTGCCAGCAGCTTAGGGACAGGGTTTAATTCACCCCTCCACTTT CASSLGTGFNSPLHF
TRBD2 many TRBJ2-5 TRBV6-5 TGTGCCAGCAGTTACCTTAGCGGGGAAGAGACCCAGTACTTC CASSYLSGEETQYF
TRBD2 few TRBJ2-1 TRBV4-2 TGTGCCAGCAGCCCCGGGGGACTAGCGGAGCCCTCCTACAATGAGCAGTTCTTC CASSPGGLAEPSYNEQFF
NA many TRBJ2-1 TRBV12-3/TRBV12-4 TGTGCCAGCAGTCTTCGGGAAGGGGGGAATGAGCAGTTCTTC CASSLREGGNEQFF
TRBD2 NA TRBJ2-3 TRBV27 TGTGCCAGCAGTTTATCCACTAGCGGGTTCACAGATACGCAGTATTTT CASSLSTSGFTDTQYF
TRBD2 NA TRBJ2-1 TRBV3-1 TGTGCCAGCAGCCAACCGAGGCGCGGGAGGGGGGACAATGAGCAGTTCTTC CASSQPRRGRGDNEQFF
TRBD2 many TRBJ2-3 TRBV20-1 TGCAGTGCTAGAGATCCCAGCGGGAGGGTTGCAGATACGCAGTATTTT CSARDPSGRVADTQYF
NA NA TRBJ2-3 TRBV5-1 TGCGCCAGCAGACGGGGACCTATTTCCGCAGATACGCAGTATTTT CASRRGPISADTQYF
NA NA TRBJ2-1 TRBV30 TGTGCCTGGAGTGTACGCGCGCGATTAGGCATCTTCAATGAGCAGTTCTTC CAWSVRARLGIFNEQFF
NA few TRBJ1-4 TRBV7-9 TGTGCCAGCAGCTCCTCGCTTGGCGGGGATAATGAAAAACTGTTTTTT CASSSSLGGDNEKLFF
TRBD2 NA TRBJ2-7 TRBV4-1 TGCGCCAGCAGCCAAGATCCCCCGGGACTAGCGGGAGGTTACTACGAGCAGTACTTC CASSQDPPGLAGGYYEQYF
NA NA TRBJ2-2 TRBV20-1 TGCAGTGCCCTTTCAATGACTCGCCACACCGGGGAGCTGTTTTTT CSALSMTRHTGELFF
TRBD2 few TRBJ2-1 TRBV11-1 TGTGCCAGCAGCTTAAGGCGTCGGACTAGCGGCAACTACAATGAGCAGTTCTTC CASSLRRRTSGNYNEQFF
TRBD2 many TRBJ2-7 TRBV5-1 TGCGCCAGCAGCCCCCCTAGCGGCCCCTACGAGCAGTACTTC CASSPPSGPYEQYF
TRBD2 few TRBJ2-7 TRBV5-1 TGCGCCAGCAGCCCCGGGACTAGTTCCTCCGAGCAGTACTTC CASSPGTSSSEQYF
NA few TRBJ1-2 TRBV7-9 TGTGCCAGCAGCTCGACCAGGGAAAGGGGATACGACTATGGCTACACCTTC CASSSTRERGYDYGYTF
NA few TRBJ2-7 TRBV9 TGTGCCAGCAGCGTAGATTTCGGGAACTCCTACGAGCAGTACTTC CASSVDFGNSYEQYF
NA many TRBJ2-7 TRBV5-1 TGCGCCAGCAGCCCCGGGCACTACGAGCAGTACTTC CASSPGHYEQYF
NA few TRBJ1-2 TRBV19 TGTGCCAGTAGCCCTAAGACGGACTATGGCTACACCTTC CASSPKTDYGYTF
NA many TRBJ2-3 TRBV7-9 TGTGCCAGCGTTACGGGCGGGATCGTAACAGATACGCAGTATTTT CASVTGGIVTDTQYF
TRBD2 NA TRBJ2-1 TRBV12-3/TRBV12-4 TGTGCCAGCAGTTTACAGGAGGCTAGCGGTAACTACAATGAGCAGTTCTTC CASSLQEASGNYNEQFF
TRBD2 few TRBJ2-5 TRBV28 TGTGCCAGCATCCCCGGGACTAGCGGGAGAGTTGGCCAAGAGACCCAGTACTTC CASIPGTSGRVGQETQYF
NA NA TRBJ2-3 TRBV10-3 TGTGCCATCAGTGAGGGGGAAGATACGCAGTATTTT CAISEGEDTQYF
TRBD2 few TRBJ2-5 TRBV24-1 TGTGCCACCAGTGATCGAGCGGGAGGCGAGACCCAGTACTTC CATSDRAGGETQYF
TRBD1 many TRBJ2-3 TRBV7-9 TGTGCCAGCAGCTCCATTGTCCCGGGACAGGGAGCCCACACAGATACGCAGTATTTT CASSSIVPGQGAHTDTQYF
NA NA TRBJ2-1 TRBV20-1 TGCAGTGCTAGAGATTTTGCCCTTGTCCGGGACGTTGAGCAGTTCTTC CSARDFALVRDVEQFF
NA few TRBJ2-1 TRBV12-2 TGTGCAAGTCGCTTAGCCTGCGGTAGCTCCTACAATGAGCAGTTCTTC CASRLACGSSYNEQFF
NA many TRBJ2-7 TRBV9 TGTGCCAGCAGTAGGTTGGGCTCCTACGAGCAGTACTTC CASSRLGSYEQYF
TRBD1 few TRBJ2-4 TRBV2 TGTGCCAGCAGGTCCCGGGACAGGGCGGCCATTCAGTACTTC CASRSRDRAAIQYF
NA many TRBJ2-5 TRBV5-1 TGCGCCAGCAGCTTGGTTGGGCAAGAGACCCAGTACTTC CASSLVGQETQYF
TRBD2 NA TRBJ2-5 TRBV4-1 TGCGCCAGCAGCCAAGTGCTAGCGGAACAAGAGACCCAGTACTTC CASSQVLAEQETQYF
TRBD1 many TRBJ2-7 TRBV28 TGTGCCAGCAGTTACAGGGGTACCTACGAGCAGTACTTC CASSYRGTYEQYF
NA few TRBJ2-3 TRBV7-3 TGTGCCAGCAGCCCCATGGACTATTTTTCCGGAAATACGCAGTATTTT CASSPMDYFSGNTQYF